This TCR beta chain was documented in a study of identical twins. TCRdb reprocessed the 5' RACE reads with MiXCR, giving one entry per CDR3 protein. The sample consists of a few hundred thousand distinct CDR3 sequences, around an eighth of them appearing once. Findings and limits, study-wide: Weaker excess twin sharing was seen among beta out-of-frame sequences.

Germline-derived CDR1 and CDR2 are LNHDA and SQIVND (reference sequence). The CDR3 extends over 13 amino acids. V dropped 2 bases and J dropped 7 bases, with 9 bases sitting between them. This clonotype was detected only a few times. The antigen is undetermined. Separately, the same data were catalogued under a study of yellow fever vaccine responses in identical twins.

Sequenced sample: CD4+ T cells sorted from blood. The chain links TRBV19 to TRBJ2-1, with D perhaps TRBD1 or TRBD2 (5 bases each). This clonotype originated in a woman aged 18-30 years in good health. CDR3 nucleotides: TGTGCCAGTAGTATAAATTGGGGGAATGAGCAGTTCTTC. The encoded protein is CASSINWGNEQFF.